This TCR beta chain was documented in a study of blood T cell repertoires in COVID-19. CDR3 length: 13 residues. The ends lost 6 bases at V and 5 bases at J; junction bases unmatched: 5. From germline, CDR1 is MNHEY and CDR2 SVGAGI. This table comes from immunoSEQ multiplex PCR, and its TCRdb copy is limited to in-frame clones, with some not included. The table lists approximately 90,000 clones, approximately 75% of them singletons. V usage is TRBV6-5 and J usage is TRBJ2-5; TRBD2 matches 8 bases. The specimen sequenced was peripheral blood. The sequence was collected from a woman older than 75 with acute or convalescent COVID-19. The CDR3, as DNA: TGTGCCAGCAGGGTTACGGGGGGGGAGACCCAGTACTTC. Amino acids: CASRVTGGETQYF.